Listed here are 29 T cell receptor beta chains from one sample, sequenced in a study of cytomegalovirus exposure and HLA in healthy donors (dated by TCRdb to about 2017). The library was obtained by the immunoSEQ multiplex PCR assay. For the multiplex PCR, a mixture combining 60 forward primers for TCR Vbeta segments and 13 reverse primers for TCR Jbeta segments was used. This is the immuneACCESS table as TCRdb keeps it, with only in-frame sequences that have V and J called. A part of the clones is gone; compared with another copy, unresolved V genes explain less than half, and the rest is unexplained. This sample gives roughly 140,000 clones in total; 70% to 85% of them show up just once. The top ten clones comprise 5% to 7.5% of the sample. Material: PBMCs. These receptors were taken from a woman aged 50 to 60 in good health and CMV-seropositive.

The chain joins TRBV4-2 to TRBJ2-3; 9 bases align to TRBD2. This CDR3 comprises 17 residues. Germline V gene sequence: CDR1 LGHNA, CDR2 YNFKEQ. V was clipped by 0 bases and J by 3 bases; unmatched bases: 7. CDR3 protein: CASSQDGLAGRTDTQYF. The CDR3 DNA reads TGTGCCAGCAGCCAAGATGGTCTAGCGGGGCGGACAGATACGCAGTATTTT.

The chain has TRBV10-2 and TRBJ1-1; 10 bases are a match to TRBD1. Unmatched junction bases numbered 5, after V lost 6 bases and J lost 4 bases. Germline V gene sequence: CDR1 WSHSY, CDR2 SAAADI. This CDR3 contains 14 residues. The CDR3 nucleotides are TGCGCCAGCAGGGGACAGGGGATGGCCACTGAAGCTTTCTTT. Translated: CASRGQGMATEAFF.

This clone was observed a handful of times. Other DNA sequences in the same sample also yield this CDR3. The J gene is TRBJ2-1, the V gene TRBV5-1; D possibly corresponds to TRBD1 (6 bases). Germline V lookup: CDR1 SGHRS, CDR2 YFSETQ. The CDR3 loop spans 12 amino acids. Trimming cost V 2 bases and J 7 bases, with 7 bases left between them. CDR3 in amino acids: CASSFRGNEQFF. CDR3 in DNA: TGCGCCAGCAGCTTCAGGGGTAATGAGCAGTTCTTC.

CDR3 residues: CASSSTGFSYNEQFF. In nucleotides, the CDR3 is TGTGCCAGCAGCTCAACGGGGTTCTCCTACAATGAGCAGTTCTTC. V is TRBV11-2 and J is TRBJ2-1; weak D call: TRBD2 (5 bases). Trimming took off 4 bases at V and 0 bases at J, with 10 bases between the two ends. The CDR3 spans 15 residues. In germline, CDR1 is SGHAT, CDR2 FQNNGV.

The chain carries TRBV15 and TRBJ2-1; the D gene is possibly TRBD2 (5 bases). V gave up 0 bases and J gave up 7 bases, with 13 bases separating them. CDR3 size: 15 residues. Germline CDR1 is LNHNV and CDR2 is YYDKDF (reference sequence). The CDR3 sequence is CATSRDRAVDNEQFF. CDR3 sequence (DNA): TGTGCCACCAGCAGAGATAGAGCGGTAGATAATGAGCAGTTCTTC.

The chain couples TRBV6-6 to TRBJ1-4; D not resolved. Germline CDR1 is MNHNY and CDR2 is SVGAGI (reference sequence). CDR3 length: 14 amino acids. With 3 bases removed from V and 1 base from J, the gap between germline ends came to 6 bases. The CDR3 reads CASSYGGTNEKLFF. The DNA for the CDR3 is TGTGCCAGCAGTTATGGCGGAACTAATGAAAAACTGTTTTTT.

This clone showed up just once. The V and J genes are TRBV27 and TRBJ1-2, with D perhaps TRBD1 (6 bases). CDR1 and CDR2 from the germline V gene are MNHEY and SMNVEV (reference sequence). The CDR3 loop spans 18 amino acids. Trimming took 7 bases from V and 4 from J, leaving 28 bases between them. CDR3 coding DNA: TGTGCCAGCAAACCCAGGGGAAGCGGGAGGTTCATATTCTATGGCTACACCTTC. It encodes CASKPRGSGRFIFYGYTF.

The V gene is TRBV19, the J gene TRBJ2-2, with D possibly matching TRBD2 (6 bases). This CDR3 spans 16 amino acids. In germline, CDR1 is LNHDA, CDR2 SQIVND (reference sequence). V lost 7 bases, J lost 4 bases, and 19 bases lay in between. The chain's CDR3 is CASTRGGGRGTGELFF. DNA for the CDR3: TGTGCCAGTACCCGAGGAGGAGGGCGCGGCACCGGGGAGCTGTTTTTT. The full variable domain, completed using reference TRBV19 and TRBJ2-2, is DGGITQSPKYLFRKEGQNVTLSCEQNLNHDAMYWYRQDPGQGLRLIYYSQIVNDFQKGDIAEGYSVSREKKESFPLTVTSAQKNPTAFYLCASTRGGGRGTGELFFGEGSRLTVL.

J is TRBJ2-1 and V is TRBV13, with 7 bases aligning to TRBD2. This CDR3 contains 14 residues. CDR1 is PRHDT, CDR2 FYEKMQ, per germline (reference sequence). V was pared by 6 bases and J by 1 base, with 3 bases of the junction left unmatched. CDR3 in amino acids: CASRWGGSYNEQFF. The CDR3 DNA reads as TGTGCCAGCAGATGGGGGGGTTCCTACAATGAGCAGTTCTTC.

V usage is TRBV6-6 and J usage is TRBJ1-6; D unresolved. The V gene's germline CDR1 is MNHNY and CDR2 SVGAGI (reference sequence). Trimming took 10 bases from V and 9 from J, leaving 16 bases between them. This CDR3 comprises 13 residues. CDR3 nucleotides: TGTGCCACCACGCGGGCAGCCTTTTCACCCCTCCACTTT. This gives the protein CATTRAAFSPLHF.

The chain uses TRBV27 and TRBJ2-2; maybe TRBD2 (5 bases). CDR1 is MNHEY, CDR2 SMNVEV, per germline (reference sequence). The V end was cut by 2 bases, the J end by 8 bases, with 15 bases between. The CDR3 consists of 15 residues. The CDR3 DNA reads TGTGCCAGCAGTTTAGTGTTTGGGGAGAGAGGGGAGCTGTTTTTT. This encodes CASSLVFGERGELFF.

V usage is TRBV5-1 and J usage is TRBJ1-2; D not resolved. The length of the CDR3 is 13 residues. Trimming stripped 5 bases from V and 5 bases from J, with 13 bases between. Germline V CDR1 and CDR2: SGHRS, YFSETQ. The CDR3 here is CASSKSRQYGYTF. The CDR3 DNA reads TGCGCCAGCAGTAAAAGCAGACAATATGGCTACACCTTC. Looking up the rest from reference TRBV5-1 and TRBJ1-2 gives the full variable domain: KAGVTQTPRYLIKTRGQQVTLSCSPISGHRSVSWYQQTPGQGLQFLFEYFSETQRNKGNFPGRFSGRQFSNSRSEMNVSTLELGDSALYLCASSKSRQYGYTFGSGTRLTVV.

The gene calls are TRBV2 and TRBJ2-3; 9 bases line up with TRBD1. The CDR3 length is 15 residues. Germline V CDR1 and CDR2: SNHLY, FYNNEI. V was pared by 6 bases and J by 4 bases, with 8 bases of the junction left unmatched. CDR3: CASRVGQGPADTQYF. The CDR3 bases are TGTGCCAGCAGGGTGGGACAGGGTCCCGCAGATACGCAGTATTTT. The entire variable domain, with the rest obtained from reference TRBV2 and TRBJ2-3, is as follows: EPEVTQTPSHQVTQMGQEVILRCVPISNHLYFYWYRQILGQKVEFLVSFYNNEISEKSEIFDDQFSVERPDGSNFTLKIRSTKLEDSAMYFCASRVGQGPADTQYFGPGTRLTVL.

This clone was observed a handful of times. This chain joins TRBV2 and TRBJ2-1, with D perhaps TRBD2 (6 bases). Trimming took off 3 bases at V and 12 bases at J, with 18 bases between the two ends. This CDR3 has 14 amino acids. The germline V gene has CDR1 SNHLY and CDR2 FYNNEI. This chain's CDR3 is CASSDRSLADPQFF. As DNA, the CDR3 is TGTGCCAGCAGTGATCGCTCGTTAGCGGACCCGCAGTTCTTC.

This clone turned up a few times. J is TRBJ1-5 and V is TRBV7-8; tentatively, D is TRBD1 (5 bases). The CDR3 sequence is 14 residues long. Between the trimmed V and J ends, which lost 9 bases and 2 bases, there was a span of 14 bases. Germline V gene sequence: CDR1 SGHVS, CDR2 FQNEAQ. CDR3 loop: CASQPRGGNQPQHF. The CDR3 DNA follows: TGTGCCAGTCAGCCTCGGGGGGGCAATCAGCCCCAGCATTTT.

The chain joins TRBV7-9 to TRBJ2-7; 9 bases align to TRBD1. The V gene's germline CDR1 is SEHNR and CDR2 FQNEAQ (reference sequence). The V gene end was trimmed by 5 bases and the J gene end by 2 bases; junction bases not matched to a gene: 4. The CDR3 totals 14 residues. The CDR3 nucleotides read TGTGCCAGCAGCCGGGGGACAGGGCCCTACGAGCAGTACTTC. Translated, it gives CASSRGTGPYEQYF.

The genes are TRBV6-1 and TRBJ2-7; D is undetermined. Trimming removed 6 bases at V and 2 bases at J, with 14 bases between. This CDR3 region has 14 residues. CDR1 is MNHNS and CDR2 is SASEGT in the germline V gene. DNA of the CDR3: TGTGCCAGCAGACGTCACGCGGCAGCCTACGAGCAGTACTTC. Amino acids: CASRRHAAAYEQYF.

This rearrangement joins TRBV4-1 to TRBJ1-2, with 8 bases matching TRBD1. The V gene's germline CDR1 is MGHRA and CDR2 YSYEKL. V shed 3 bases and J 4 bases; nucleotides not matched to a gene: 7. This CDR3 region has 15 residues. In DNA, the CDR3 is TGCGCCAGCAGCCAGGGGACAGGAAACCCCTATGGCTACACCTTC. Translating it yields CASSQGTGNPYGYTF.

The V call is TRBV7-3, the J call TRBJ2-1; the D gene is possibly TRBD1 (6 bases). The CDR3 length is 13 residues. Per germline, CDR1 SGHTA and CDR2 FQGTGA. Trimming removed 0 bases from V and 10 bases from J, with 10 bases in between. CDR3 region: CASSLTGDREQFF. The CDR3 DNA follows: TGTGCCAGCAGCTTAACAGGTGACAGGGAGCAGTTCTTC.

The V gene is TRBV30, the J gene TRBJ2-3; D unresolved. CDR1 and CDR2 from the germline V gene are GTSNPN and SVGIG (reference sequence). The V and J ends lost 2 bases and 1 base respectively, with 16 bases between them. The CDR3 length is 16 residues. In nucleotides, the CDR3 is TGTGCCTGGAGTTTGACGGGTGTCTTGGGCACAGATACGCAGTATTTT. Amino acids: CAWSLTGVLGTDTQYF.

This chain joins TRBV7-2 and TRBJ2-4; a weak D match, TRBD2 (5 bases). Per germline, CDR1 SGHTA and CDR2 FQGNSA. The CDR3 has 14 residues. The V end lost 5 bases, the J end lost 4 bases, and 12 bases lay between the germline ends. The CDR3 loop is CASSTQGGKNIQYF. The CDR3 DNA sequence: TGTGCCAGCAGCACGCAAGGAGGAAAAAACATTCAGTACTTC. Full variable domain (missing parts from reference TRBV7-2 and TRBJ2-4): GAGVSQSPSNKVTEKGKDVELRCDPISGHTALYWYRQSLGQGLEFLIYFQGNSAPDKSGLPSDRFSAERTGGSVSTLTIQRTQQEDSAVYLCASSTQGGKNIQYFGAGTRLSVL.

The chain links TRBV5-4 to TRBJ1-1; D call uncertain. This CDR3 region has 15 residues. Trimming stripped 3 bases from V and 3 bases from J, with 15 bases between. CDR1 and CDR2 from the germline V gene are SGHNT and YYREEE (reference sequence). The CDR3 sequence is CASSSRSVGDTEAFF. CDR3 nucleotides: TGTGCCAGCAGCTCGCGGTCCGTCGGCGACACTGAAGCTTTCTTT.

The chain combines TRBV15 with TRBJ1-2, with D possibly being TRBD1 (6 bases). The V end lost 8 bases, the J end lost 4 bases, and 11 bases lay between the germline ends. The CDR3 contains 12 residues. Germline CDR1 and CDR2: LNHNV and YYDKDF (reference sequence). CDR3 bases: TGTGCCACCGGAATAGGGGGCTATGGCTACACCTTC. Protein: CATGIGGYGYTF.

The chain links TRBV4-1 to TRBJ1-4; D gene unclear. Germline-derived CDR1 and CDR2 are MGHRA and YSYEKL. With 3 bases removed from V and 8 bases from J, the gap between germline ends came to 16 bases. CDR3 size: 15 residues. The DNA of the CDR3 is TGCGCCAGCAGCCACCCCGGAGGAGGGAGGGAAAAACTGTTTTTT. This codes for CASSHPGGGREKLFF.

The chain links TRBV11-2 to TRBJ2-7; 8 bases are shared with TRBD2. Germline assignment: CDR1 SGHAT and CDR2 FQNNGV. The CDR3 loop spans 15 amino acids. Trimming removed 5 bases from V and 5 bases from J; junction bases left unmatched: 11. The CDR3 is CASSPRAGGSDEQYF. In DNA, the CDR3 is TGTGCCAGCAGCCCTAGGGCGGGAGGATCGGACGAGCAGTACTTC.

The genes are TRBV5-6 and TRBJ2-3, with 9 bases lining up with TRBD2. CDR1 and CDR2 (germline): SGHDT, YYEEEE. J gave up 9 bases and V 0 bases, and 8 bases lay outside the gene matches. The CDR3 runs to 15 residues. The CDR3 DNA is TGTGCCAGCAGCTTGGCGGGACTAGCCTTTGAGACGCAGTATTTT. Residues: CASSLAGLAFETQYF. Filled out from reference TRBV5-6 and TRBJ2-3, the complete variable domain reads DAGVTQSPTHLIKTRGQQVTLRCSPKSGHDTVSWYQQALGQGPQFIFQYYEEEERQRGNFPDRFSGHQFPNYSSELNVNALLLGDSALYLCASSLAGLAFETQYFGPGTRLTVL.

The chain links TRBV21-1 to TRBJ2-2; the listed D gene, TRBD2, was not tested against the DNA. TRBV21-1 is reported as a pseudogene. The CDR3 sequence is 16 residues long. In DNA, the CDR3 is TGTGCCAGCAGCAAACAAACGGAGGGCAGCACCGGGGAGCTGTTTTTT. It encodes CASSKQTEGSTGELFF.

The V gene is TRBV23-1, the J gene TRBJ2-7, with TRBD1 identical over 9 bases. TRBV23-1 has ORF status, its function being uncertain. Unmatched junction bases numbered 3, after V lost 6 bases and J lost 0 bases. This CDR3 region has 14 residues. In nucleotides, the CDR3 is TGCGCCAGCAGAATACAGGGGGCCTCCTACGAGCAGTACTTC. It specifies CASRIQGASYEQYF.

The V gene is TRBV5-1, the J gene TRBJ2-1; maybe TRBD2 (6 bases). This CDR3 spans 15 amino acids. The germline V gene encodes CDR1 SGHRS and CDR2 YFSETQ. V lost 4 bases and J lost 7, with 18 bases in between. CDR3 DNA sequence: TGCGCCAGCAGCCAGAGTGGAGGGTGGGGGAATGAGCAGTTCTTC. Protein sequence: CASSQSGGWGNEQFF.